The 14 T cell receptor beta chains below all came from one sample that was sequenced in a study of shared clonotypes between healthy human individuals. Clones were read by immunoSEQ multiplex PCR, and TCRdb kept only the in-frame ones, dropping some. The sample consists of fewer than 3 million clones, under 95% of them appearing once. The material sequenced was naive CD4+ T cells from PBMCs. Specified subset: CD45RA+ positively selected. Every receptor here comes from a man aged 18 to 35 in good health. Some clones in this sample may be carry-over from other donors' samples.

The J gene is TRBJ2-2, the V gene TRBV5-6; D perhaps matches TRBD2 (5 bases). V dropped 4 bases and J dropped 5 bases, with 12 bases sitting between them. The CDR3 is 14 residues long. Germline CDR1 is SGHDT and CDR2 is YYEEEE. In DNA, the CDR3 is TGTGCCAGCAGCCCTTTGCGGGTTACCGGGGAGCTGTTTTTT. Its protein product is CASSPLRVTGELFF.

Concerning this clone: Other DNA sequences in this specimen translate into the identical CDR3. The V call is TRBV5-1, the J call TRBJ2-7; D is tentatively TRBD1 or TRBD2 (5 bases each). Trimming took 0 bases from V and 2 from J, leaving 12 bases between them. The CDR3 is 15 residues long. Germline CDR1 reads SGHRS; CDR2 reads YFSETQ. The CDR3 loop reads CASSLAGQPAYEQYF. The DNA for the CDR3 is TGCGCCAGCAGCTTGGCGGGGCAGCCTGCCTACGAGCAGTACTTC.

The table lists this clone with a few counts. This CDR3 is also generated by other DNA sequences in the sample. The rearrangement uses TRBV7-9 and TRBJ1-1; 8 nucleotides line up with TRBD1. The CDR3 is made up of 14 amino acids. V lost 5 bases, J lost 4 bases, and 6 bases stayed unmatched. CDR1 and CDR2 (germline): SEHNR, FQNEAQ (reference sequence). CDR3: CASSLGQGSTEAFF. The CDR3 nucleotides read TGTGCCAGCAGCCTCGGACAGGGCAGCACTGAAGCTTTCTTT. Filled out from reference TRBV7-9 and TRBJ1-1, the complete variable domain reads DTGVSQNPRHKITKRGQNVTFRCDPISEHNRLYWYRQTLGQGPEFLTYFQNEAQLEKSRLLSDRFSAERPKGSFSTLEIQRTEQGDSAMYLCASSLGQGSTEAFFGQGTRLTVV.

The gene calls are TRBV7-8 and TRBJ2-6; D is unclear. From germline, CDR1 is SGHVS and CDR2 FQNEAQ. With 3 bases removed from V and 0 bases from J, the gap between germline ends came to 6 bases. The CDR3 is 15 residues long. DNA of the CDR3: TGTGCCAGCAGCTTCCAAGACTCTGGGGCCAACGTCCTGACTTTC. Translating gives CASSFQDSGANVLTF.

The rearrangement links TRBV6-1 to TRBJ1-1; D call uncertain. This CDR3 region has 13 residues. Germline V lookup: CDR1 MNHNS, CDR2 SASEGT. V was trimmed by 2 bases and J by 5 bases, leaving 9 bases between them. The CDR3 DNA follows: TGTGCCAGCAGTGAATCTACCGGGACTGAAGCTTTCTTT. It codes for CASSESTGTEAFF.

As concerns this clone: The sample has other DNA sequences that encode this CDR3 too. The rearrangement links TRBV10-1 to TRBJ1-5; D unclear. This CDR3 comprises 13 residues. The germline gives CDR1 WNHNN, CDR2 SYGVQD (reference sequence). Trimming pared 0 bases from V and 1 base from J, leaving 1 base between. This CDR3 reads CASSESSNQPQHF. CDR3 coding DNA: TGCGCCAGCAGTGAGTCGAGCAATCAGCCCCAGCATTTT.

This chain connects TRBV9 to TRBJ2-3; 11 bases line up with TRBD2. The CDR3 is 16 residues long. The J segment lost 6 bases and the V segment lost 2 bases, leaving 8 bases of the junction unmatched. In germline, CDR1 is SGDLS, CDR2 YYNGEE. The CDR3 sequence is CASSVLSGRASDTQYF. The CDR3 DNA reads as TGTGCCAGCAGCGTTCTTAGCGGGAGGGCCAGTGATACGCAGTATTTT.

The chain employs TRBV7-8 and TRBJ2-7, with D uncertain. V dropped 5 bases and J dropped 3 bases, with 20 bases sitting between them. Germline lookup yields CDR1 SGHVS and CDR2 FQNEAQ. This CDR3 has 16 amino acids. CDR3 protein: CASSPGPLEILYEQYF. The CDR3 region has the DNA TGTGCCAGCAGCCCCGGGCCGCTGGAGATCCTCTACGAGCAGTACTTC.

This clone was seen just once. The J gene is TRBJ2-3, the V gene TRBV28; tentatively, D is TRBD1 or TRBD2 (6 bases each). The CDR3 runs 16 residues. Trimming removed 1 base from V and 5 bases from J, with 16 bases in between. The germline CDR1 and CDR2 sequences are MDHEN and SYDVKM. The CDR3 here is CASSLYGGTRQDTQYF. The CDR3 DNA follows: TGTGCCAGCAGTTTATACGGGGGCACGAGGCAAGATACGCAGTATTTT.

The chain has TRBV7-3 and TRBJ1-2; D is possibly TRBD1 (5 bases). The CDR3 is 13 amino acids. V was shortened by 2 bases and J by 7 bases, with 11 bases between the two germline ends. The V gene's germline CDR1 is SGHTA and CDR2 FQGTGA. This CDR3 is CASSLSGTLGYTF. CDR3 coding DNA: TGTGCCAGCAGCTTATCGGGGACGCTTGGCTACACCTTC.

The chain is built from TRBV28 and TRBJ1-4; TRBD1 aligns across 10 bases. V lost 2 bases to trimming and J lost 8 bases; unmatched junction nucleotides: 5. CDR1 and CDR2 (germline): MDHEN, SYDVKM. CDR3 size: 15 residues. The CDR3 nucleotides read TGTGCCAGCAGTTTAGGGGGACAGGGGCGCGAAAAACTGTTTTTT. Translated: CASSLGGQGREKLFF.

This rearrangement joins TRBV2 to TRBJ2-3; tentative D call: TRBD2 (5 bases). Germline CDR1 is SNHLY and CDR2 is FYNNEI. This CDR3 comprises 14 residues. V was pared by 6 bases and J by 7 bases, with 17 bases between. The CDR3 DNA reads as TGTGCCAGCAGAATCGGGAATAGCGCGCATACGCAGTATTTT. This translates into CASRIGNSAHTQYF.

This chain connects TRBV29-1 to TRBJ2-3; 7 nucleotides agree with TRBD2. Trimming at V came to 6 bases and at J to 1 base, leaving 10 bases not matched to a gene. This CDR3 contains 15 residues. The germline gives CDR1 SQVTM, CDR2 ANQGSEA. The chain's CDR3 is CSVRGVADGTDTQYF. The CDR3 nucleotides read TGCAGCGTCCGGGGGGTTGCGGACGGCACAGATACGCAGTATTTT.

Note on this clone: The sample has other DNA sequences that encode this CDR3 too. The chain employs TRBV28 and TRBJ1-1, with D possibly matching TRBD1 (5 bases). The CDR3 is 12 amino acids. V was trimmed by 5 bases and J by 10 bases, leaving 14 bases between them. CDR1 is MDHEN and CDR2 is SYDVKM in the germline V gene. CDR3 coding DNA: TGTGCCAGCAGTCCCCCCGGGGCGGGAGCTTTCTTT. Its translation is CASSPPGAGAFF.